The 22 T cell receptor beta chains reported below all come from one sample, sequenced in a study of T cell responses to AZD1222 COVID-19 vaccine. Method: immunoSEQ multiplex PCR; TCRdb's copy keeps in-frame clones and lacks some. The sample lists about 140,000 clones, more than 70% seen once, with approximately 3% in the top ten. The material sequenced was peripheral blood, taken on day 0 of AZD1222 vaccination. These TCRs come from an adult in good health.

The CDR3 here is CASSAWGGSYEQYF. CDR3 in DNA: TGTGCCAGCAGCGCTTGGGGGGGATCCTACGAGCAGTACTTC. The V gene is TRBV5-5, the J gene TRBJ2-7; 7 bases map to TRBD2. Germline V gene sequence: CDR1 SGHKS, CDR2 YYEKEE (reference sequence). The CDR3 runs 14 residues. J was trimmed by 1 base and V by 4 bases; bases with no gene match: 5.

This chain uses TRBV19 with TRBJ2-1; 14 bases match TRBD2. Per the germline V gene, CDR1 is LNHDA and CDR2 is SQIVND (reference sequence). The CDR3 loop spans 15 amino acids. The V gene end was trimmed by 3 bases and the J gene end by 7 bases; junction bases not matched to a gene: 2. The chain's CDR3 is CASSIRLAGGNEQFF. CDR3 sequence (DNA): TGTGCCAGTAGTATCAGACTAGCGGGAGGGAATGAGCAGTTCTTC.

The rearrangement uses TRBV7-2 and TRBJ2-7; TRBD2 matches at 14 bases. There are 16 residues in the CDR3. Germline CDR1 reads SGHTA; CDR2 reads FQGNSA. After removal of 5 bases from V and 6 bases from J, the junction contained 9 bases not matched to a gene. The DNA for the CDR3 is TGTGCCAGCAGCATTCGACTAGCGGGGGGGCCGGGCGAGCAGTACTTC. It is translated as CASSIRLAGGPGEQYF. The complete variable domain, with remaining parts taken from reference TRBV7-2 and TRBJ2-7, reads GAGVSQSPSNKVTEKGKDVELRCDPISGHTALYWYRQSLGQGLEFLIYFQGNSAPDKSGLPSDRFSAERTGGSVSTLTIQRTQQEDSAVYLCASSIRLAGGPGEQYFGPGTRLTVT.

This sequence joins TRBV7-2 and TRBJ1-3; D gene uncertain. Germline values: CDR1 SGHTA, CDR2 FQGNSA. This CDR3 contains 15 residues. Trimming cost V 2 bases and J 0 bases, with 8 bases left between them. Written as DNA, the CDR3 is TGTGCCAGCAGCTTAAACCCAAGCTCTGGAAACACCATATATTTT. It yields the protein CASSLNPSSGNTIYF.

The gene calls are TRBV7-2 and TRBJ2-2; D uncertain. Germline V gene data show CDR1 as SGHTA and CDR2 as FQGNSA. Deletions cut 5 bases from V and 2 bases from J, with 3 bases between. The CDR3 is made up of 12 amino acids. As DNA, the CDR3 is TGTGCCAGCAGCCTAAACACCGGGGAGCTGTTTTTT. It specifies CASSLNTGELFF.

This sequence joins TRBV7-2 and TRBJ1-2; D is unclear. Trimming shortened V by 5 bases and J by 2 bases, and 9 bases separated the two germline ends. This CDR3 comprises 13 residues. Germline V gives CDR1 SGHTA, CDR2 FQGNSA. CDR3 loop: CASSPTGNYGYTF. Written as DNA, the CDR3 is TGTGCCAGCAGCCCCACCGGAAACTATGGCTACACCTTC.

The chain carries TRBV18 and TRBJ2-5; 8 bases align to TRBD1. CDR3 length equals 14 residues. The V gene's germline CDR1 is KGHSH and CDR2 LQKENI. The junction had 5 bases not matched to a gene; V was cut back by 7 bases and J by 1 base. The CDR3: CASFSDRVQETQYF. CDR3 coding DNA: TGTGCCAGCTTTTCGGACAGGGTCCAAGAGACCCAGTACTTC.

This chain connects TRBV6-1 to TRBJ1-2; D unclear. The V and J ends lost 3 bases and 8 bases respectively, with 13 bases between them. The CDR3 consists of 13 residues. Germline values: CDR1 MNHNS, CDR2 SASEGT. The CDR3 coding sequence is TGTGCCAGCAGTGACCTGGCAGGTAGAGGCTACACCTTC. It yields the protein CASSDLAGRGYTF.

This sequence joins TRBV6-5 and TRBJ2-7; D tentatively fits TRBD1 or TRBD2 (5 bases each). Between the trimmed V and J ends, which lost 4 bases and 9 bases, there was a span of 22 bases. Germline CDR1 reads MNHEY; CDR2 reads SVGAGI. This CDR3 spans 15 amino acids. The CDR3 is CASSSPGRGVLGQYF. The CDR3 coding sequence is TGTGCCAGCAGTTCCCCCGGTCGGGGCGTCCTGGGGCAGTACTTC.

This clone was counted a single time. The gene calls are TRBV7-9 and TRBJ2-4; D assignment may be TRBD1 or TRBD2 (6 bases each). The germline gives CDR1 SEHNR, CDR2 FQNEAQ (reference sequence). The CDR3 covers 16 residues. Deletions cut 3 bases from V and 5 bases from J, with 17 bases between. CDR3 coding DNA: TGTGCCAGCAGCTTCCCCGAGGGGGGCGGACAAAACATTCAGTACTTC. Its protein is CASSFPEGGGQNIQYF.

The J gene is TRBJ1-1, the V gene TRBV2; no definite D call. The CDR3 length is 14 residues. V lost 3 bases and J lost 4, with 12 bases in between. Germline V gene data show CDR1 as SNHLY and CDR2 as FYNNEI. The CDR3, as DNA: TGTGCCAGCAGTGACGCTGGCCTGAGCACTGAAGCTTTCTTT. Encoded protein: CASSDAGLSTEAFF.

This chain uses TRBV18 with TRBJ2-3; 10 bases line up with TRBD1. Germline trimming cut 9 bases from V and 3 bases from J; bases unmatched to any gene: 9. This CDR3 is built from 15 residues. Germline-derived CDR1 and CDR2 are KGHSH and LQKENI. The CDR3 loop reads CASSKGQGVTDTQYF. CDR3 coding DNA: TGTGCCAGTTCAAAAGGACAGGGGGTAACAGATACGCAGTATTTT.

The CDR3 is CAISEPGTGPAVYGYTF. CDR3 DNA: TGTGCCATCAGTGAGCCTGGGACAGGTCCTGCTGTCTATGGCTACACCTTC. The V and J genes are TRBV10-3 and TRBJ1-2, with 8 bases fitting TRBD1. Germline-derived CDR1 and CDR2 are ENHRY and SYGVKD. The CDR3 has 17 residues. Germline trimming cut 2 bases from V and 4 bases from J; bases unmatched to any gene: 12.

J is TRBJ1-3 and V is TRBV28, with a possible D match to TRBD1 (6 bases). The germline CDR1 and CDR2 sequences are MDHEN and SYDVKM. V was shortened by 10 bases and J by 8 bases, with 24 bases between the two germline ends. The CDR3 is 15 residues long. The CDR3 is CATLAGALMQHTIYF. CDR3 in DNA: TGTGCCACCCTCGCGGGGGCTTTAATGCAGCACACCATATATTTT.

This sequence joins TRBV6-2 or TRBV6-3 and TRBJ1-1; maybe TRBD1 (6 bases). The CDR3 extends over 14 amino acids. The ends were cut back, 6 bases at V and 4 bases at J, with 15 bases in the middle. Germline lookup yields CDR1 MNHEY and CDR2 SVGEGT. The CDR3 loop is CASSLGGFGTEAFF. The CDR3 DNA sequence: TGTGCCAGCAGCCTAGGGGGTTTTGGCACTGAAGCTTTCTTT.

Only one count was recorded for this clone. The gene calls are TRBV5-1 and TRBJ1-6, with unresolved D. CDR1 SGHRS and CDR2 YFSETQ come from the germline V gene. V was pared by 0 bases and J by 7 bases, with 8 bases between. This CDR3 is 14 amino acids long. CDR3 sequence reads: CASSLEAPNSPLHF. The CDR3 nucleotides are TGCGCCAGCAGCTTGGAGGCACCCAATTCACCCCTCCACTTT.

This sequence joins TRBV11-2 and TRBJ1-4; no clear D. Germline V CDR1 and CDR2: SGHAT, FQNNGV. V lost 1 base and J lost 0, with 15 bases in between. CDR3 length equals 18 residues. CDR3 residues: CASSLGVTALPTNEKLFF. CDR3 in DNA: TGTGCCAGCAGCTTAGGCGTGACGGCTCTTCCAACTAATGAAAAACTGTTTTTT.

The chain links TRBV6-2 or TRBV6-3 to TRBJ1-5; D perhaps matches TRBD1 (6 bases). This CDR3 spans 21 amino acids. The V gene's germline CDR1 is MNHEY and CDR2 SVGEGT. V lost 2 bases and J 1 base, leaving 27 bases between the germline ends. CDR3 sequence (DNA): TGTGCCAGCAGTTACGCGGTTGGGGGCAGGGTTGGTAGTTGGAGCAATCAGCCCCAGCATTTT. Its translation: CASSYAVGGRVGSWSNQPQHF.

CDR3 amino acids: CASRPKQALTHEQYF. The CDR3 DNA is TGTGCCAGCAGGCCCAAGCAGGCCCTCACCCACGAGCAGTACTTC. This sequence joins TRBV9 and TRBJ2-7, with D unclear. The CDR3 runs 15 residues. Germline values: CDR1 SGDLS, CDR2 YYNGEE. Trimming pared 5 bases from V and 5 bases from J, leaving 20 bases between.

The genes are TRBV6-5 and TRBJ1-6, with unresolved D. The CDR3 spans 14 residues. V lost 6 bases and J 5 bases, leaving 11 bases between the germline ends. CDR1 is MNHEY, CDR2 SVGAGI, per germline. The CDR3 coding sequence is TGTGCCAGCAGCCCCGGACTAAATAATTCACCCCTCCACTTT. This codes for CASSPGLNNSPLHF.

V is TRBV18 and J is TRBJ1-1; D gene uncertain. V lost 4 bases, J lost 0 bases, and 12 bases lay in between. CDR1 and CDR2 (germline): KGHSH, LQKENI. This CDR3 is built from 15 residues. The CDR3 region has the DNA TGTGCCAGCTCACGACTACCCGGGATGAACACTGAAGCTTTCTTT. Its translation: CASSRLPGMNTEAFF. Complete variable domain (other parts from reference TRBV18 and TRBJ1-1): NAGVMQNPRHLVRRRGQEARLRCSPMKGHSHVYWYRQLPEEGLKFMVYLQKENIIDESGMPKERFSAEFPKEGPSILRIQQVVRGDSAAYFCASSRLPGMNTEAFFGQGTRLTVV.

Only one count was recorded for this clone. The CDR3 loop is CASSRSHRGSNQPQHF. DNA for the CDR3: TGTGCCAGCAGTCGTTCCCACAGGGGTAGCAATCAGCCCCAGCATTTT. This rearrangement joins TRBV6-2 or TRBV6-3 to TRBJ1-5; 7 nucleotides match TRBD1. Per the germline V gene, CDR1 is MNHEY and CDR2 is SVGEGT. The CDR3 is 16 amino acids. V gave up 5 bases and J gave up 0 bases; unmatched junction bases: 7.